This T cell receptor (beta chain) was sequenced during a study of cytomegalovirus exposure and HLA in healthy donors (dated by TCRdb to the late 2010s). As for the study more broadly: According to a later analysis, the 120 validation repertoires were produced on the same platform as the roughly 720 repertoires of the first cohort. A separate validation cohort of approximately 120 different subjects was used in addition to the approximately 670-subject first cohort. To predict cytomegalovirus infection status, the study combined high-throughput TCR immunosequencing, statistical association of individual TCRs with disease status, and machine learning. The study was designed to test whether signatures of past pathogen exposure could be identified by cataloging public T cell receptors.

Donors formed part of the validation cohort, which comprised 120 subjects and was distinct from the first cohort of 670 or so subjects. Libraries were constructed by the immunoSEQ multiplex PCR assay. The authors' pipeline ran thus. A statistical classification framework was built to diagnose cytomegalovirus status from the catalog of TCR beta chain sequences. Imported from immuneACCESS, the table was reduced by TCRdb to in-frame sequences with V and J called. These copies leave out some clones; in studies compared against another copy, an unresolved V gene accounts for under half, and the cause of the remainder is not known. V and J calls and clone size are those listed in that table; D and trimming were worked out from the DNA. Across this sample there are tens of thousands of clones, with about 94% seen only once. The top ten constitute 4% to 5.5% of the sample. Taken from the germline V gene, the CDR1 and CDR2 loops are SGHTA and FQGNSA. The CDR3, cysteine through phenylalanine, is 16 amino acids long. Solely the CDR3 DNA is kept, with 48 bases framed from the first base. Deletion took 1 base off V and 0 bases off J, with a span of 9 bases between the germline ends.

General study outcomes and caveats: The authors suggested that the approach could potentially be generalized to other disease states and immunological phenotypes. A later analysis lacked HLA typing for the validation cohort, so it scored co-occurrence in that cohort across all 110 or so repertoires. A total of 150 to 200 TCR beta chains were listed by the study as associated with cytomegalovirus. Across donors, most TCR sequences were observed very rarely, whereas some public TCRs were present in many individuals. The classifier was reported to diagnose cytomegalovirus status with high specificity and sensitivity in both the original and validation cohorts. A later analysis found that TCRs clustered in the first cohort also tended to co-occur in the 95 to 150 validation repertoires, with 94% of cluster scores above 0. In vitro tests confirmed that a few of the cytomegalovirus-associated TCR beta chains recognize cytomegalovirus antigens.

A word on this clone: Its antigen specificity is not known. No qualities accompany the bases; no much larger clone lies one base away.

The chain links TRBV7-2 with TRBJ2-2; TRBD1 is perhaps the D gene, given 6 matching bases. Sequenced: PBMCs. The clonotype comes from a man aged 18 to 29 in good health and CMV-seropositive. The CDR3 has the sequence CASSLVGASNTGELFF. The sequenced DNA: TGTGCCAGCAGCTTAGTGGGGGCCTCGAACACCGGGGAGCTGTTTTTT.